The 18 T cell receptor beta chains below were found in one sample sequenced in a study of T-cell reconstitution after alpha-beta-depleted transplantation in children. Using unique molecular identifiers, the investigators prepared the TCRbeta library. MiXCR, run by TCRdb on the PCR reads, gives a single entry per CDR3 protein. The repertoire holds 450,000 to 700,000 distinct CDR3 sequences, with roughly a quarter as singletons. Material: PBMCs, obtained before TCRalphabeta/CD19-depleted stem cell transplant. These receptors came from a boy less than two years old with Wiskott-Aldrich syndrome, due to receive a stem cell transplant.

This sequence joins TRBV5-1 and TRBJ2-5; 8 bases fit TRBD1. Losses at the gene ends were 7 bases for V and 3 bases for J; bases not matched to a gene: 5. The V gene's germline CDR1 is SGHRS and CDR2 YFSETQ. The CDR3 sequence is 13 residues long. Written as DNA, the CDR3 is TGCGCCAGCCATCGGGGACAGGAAGAGACCCAGTACTTC. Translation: CASHRGQEETQYF.

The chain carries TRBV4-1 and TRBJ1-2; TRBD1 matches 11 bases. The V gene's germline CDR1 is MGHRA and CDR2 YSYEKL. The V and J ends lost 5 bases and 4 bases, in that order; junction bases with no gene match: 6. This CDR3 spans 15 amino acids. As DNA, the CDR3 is TGCGCCAGCAGCTCCGCGGGACAGGGGGGCTATGGCTACACCTTC. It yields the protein CASSSAGQGGYGYTF.

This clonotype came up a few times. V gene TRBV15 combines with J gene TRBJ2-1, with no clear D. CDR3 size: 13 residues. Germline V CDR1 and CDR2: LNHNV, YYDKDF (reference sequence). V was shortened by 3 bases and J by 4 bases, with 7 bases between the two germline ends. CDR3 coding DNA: TGTGCCACCAGCAGGGAACTTTACAATGAGCAGTTCTTC. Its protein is CATSRELYNEQFF.

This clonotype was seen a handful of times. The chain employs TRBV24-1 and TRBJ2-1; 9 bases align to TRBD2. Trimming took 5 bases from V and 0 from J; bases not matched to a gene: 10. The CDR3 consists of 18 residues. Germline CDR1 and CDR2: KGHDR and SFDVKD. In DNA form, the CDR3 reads TGTGCCACCAGTGTTACAGCGGGAGGTCCCAGCTCCTACAATGAGCAGTTCTTC. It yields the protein CATSVTAGGPSSYNEQFF.

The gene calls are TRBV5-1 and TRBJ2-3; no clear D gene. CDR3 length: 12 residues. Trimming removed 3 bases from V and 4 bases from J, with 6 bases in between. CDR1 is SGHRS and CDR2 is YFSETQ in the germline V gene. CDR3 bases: TGCGCCAGCAGCTACCTAGCAGATACGCAGTATTTT. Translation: CASSYLADTQYF.

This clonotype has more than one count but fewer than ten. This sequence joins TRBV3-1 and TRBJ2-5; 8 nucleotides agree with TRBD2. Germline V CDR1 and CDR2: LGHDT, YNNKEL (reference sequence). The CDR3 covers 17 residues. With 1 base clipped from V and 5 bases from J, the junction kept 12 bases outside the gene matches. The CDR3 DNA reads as TGTGCCAGCAGCCAAGGGTCCTCAGCGGGAGTCATGGAGACCCAGTACTTC. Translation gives CASSQGSSAGVMETQYF.

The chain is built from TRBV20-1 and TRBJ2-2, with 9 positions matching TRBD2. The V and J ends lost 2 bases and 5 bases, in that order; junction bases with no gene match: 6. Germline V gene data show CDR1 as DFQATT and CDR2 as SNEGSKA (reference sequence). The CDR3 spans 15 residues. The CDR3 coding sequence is TGCAGTGCTAGAAAAGGACTAGCGTGGACCGGGGAGCTGTTTTTT. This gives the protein CSARKGLAWTGELFF.

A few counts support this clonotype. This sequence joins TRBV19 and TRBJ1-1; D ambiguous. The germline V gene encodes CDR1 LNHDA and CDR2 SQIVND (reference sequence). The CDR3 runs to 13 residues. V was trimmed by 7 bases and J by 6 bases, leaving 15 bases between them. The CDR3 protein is CASIGTPKAEAFF. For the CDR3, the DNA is TGTGCCAGTATTGGAACCCCGAAAGCTGAAGCTTTCTTT.

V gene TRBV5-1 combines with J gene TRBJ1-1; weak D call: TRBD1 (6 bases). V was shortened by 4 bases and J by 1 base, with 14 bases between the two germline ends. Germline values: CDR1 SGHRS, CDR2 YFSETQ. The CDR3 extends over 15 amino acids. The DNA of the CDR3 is TGCGCCAGCAGCCGGCCAGGGGTATCGAACACTGAAGCTTTCTTT. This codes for CASSRPGVSNTEAFF.

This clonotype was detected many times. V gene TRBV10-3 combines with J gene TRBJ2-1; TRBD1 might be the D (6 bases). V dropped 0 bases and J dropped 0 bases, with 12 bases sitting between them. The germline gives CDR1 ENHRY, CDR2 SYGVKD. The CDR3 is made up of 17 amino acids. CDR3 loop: CAISESTTGHSYNEQFF. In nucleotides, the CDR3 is TGTGCCATCAGTGAGTCGACCACGGGACACTCCTACAATGAGCAGTTCTTC.

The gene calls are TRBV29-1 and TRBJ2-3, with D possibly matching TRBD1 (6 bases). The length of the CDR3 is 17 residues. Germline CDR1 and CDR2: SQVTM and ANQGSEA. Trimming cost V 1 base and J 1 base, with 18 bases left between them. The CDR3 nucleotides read TGCAGCGTTGAAGGACTGGGGGCGAAAGCGGGCACAGATACGCAGTATTTT. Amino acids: CSVEGLGAKAGTDTQYF.

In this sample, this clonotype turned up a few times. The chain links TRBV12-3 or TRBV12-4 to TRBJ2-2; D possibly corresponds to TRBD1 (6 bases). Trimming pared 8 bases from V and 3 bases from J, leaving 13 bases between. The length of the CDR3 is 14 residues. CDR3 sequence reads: CASLGQGYTGELFF. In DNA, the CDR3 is TGTGCCAGCCTGGGGCAGGGGTACACCGGGGAGCTGTTTTTT.

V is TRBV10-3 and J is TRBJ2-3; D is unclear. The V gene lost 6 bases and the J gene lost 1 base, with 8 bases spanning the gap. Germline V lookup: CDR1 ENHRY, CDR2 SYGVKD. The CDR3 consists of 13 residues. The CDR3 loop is CAIRDTGTDTQYF. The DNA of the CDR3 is TGTGCCATCAGAGACACCGGCACAGATACGCAGTATTTT.

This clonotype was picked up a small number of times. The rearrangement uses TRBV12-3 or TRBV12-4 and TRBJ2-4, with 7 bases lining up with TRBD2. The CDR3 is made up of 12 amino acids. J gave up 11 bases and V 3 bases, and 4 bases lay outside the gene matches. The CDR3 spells CASSFSLAVQYF. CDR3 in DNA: TGTGCCAGCAGTTTTTCCCTAGCGGTTCAGTACTTC.

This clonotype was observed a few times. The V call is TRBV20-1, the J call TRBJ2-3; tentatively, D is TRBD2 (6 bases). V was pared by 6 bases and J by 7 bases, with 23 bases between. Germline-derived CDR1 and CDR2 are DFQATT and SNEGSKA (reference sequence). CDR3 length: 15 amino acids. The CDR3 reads CSAPDLEGSSNTQYF. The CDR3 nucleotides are TGCAGTGCACCCGATCTGGAGGGCTCATCAAATACGCAGTATTTT.

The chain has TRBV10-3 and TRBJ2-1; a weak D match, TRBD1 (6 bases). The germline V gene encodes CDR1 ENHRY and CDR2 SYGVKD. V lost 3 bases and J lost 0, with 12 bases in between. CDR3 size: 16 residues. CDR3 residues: CAISDSGTRSYNEQFF. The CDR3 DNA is TGTGCCATCAGTGACTCCGGGACACGCTCCTACAATGAGCAGTTCTTC.

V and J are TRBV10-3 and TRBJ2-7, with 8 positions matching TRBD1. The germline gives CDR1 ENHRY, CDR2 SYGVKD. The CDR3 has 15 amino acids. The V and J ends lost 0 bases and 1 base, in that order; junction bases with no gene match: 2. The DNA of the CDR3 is TGTGCCATCAGTGAGTCCGGGACAGGTTCCTACGAGCAGTACTTC. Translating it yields CAISESGTGSYEQYF.

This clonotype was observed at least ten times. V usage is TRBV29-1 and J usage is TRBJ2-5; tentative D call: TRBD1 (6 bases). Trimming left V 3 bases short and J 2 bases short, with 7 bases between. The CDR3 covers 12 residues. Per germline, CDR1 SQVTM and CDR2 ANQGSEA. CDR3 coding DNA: TGCAGCGTTGAGCAGGGGCAAGAGACCCAGTACTTC. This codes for CSVEQGQETQYF.